This passage covers 19 T cell receptor beta chains from one sample sequenced in a study of blood T cell repertoires in COVID-19 (TCRdb year 2020). The library was made by the immunoSEQ multiplex PCR assay. TCRdb's version of the immuneACCESS table is confined to in-frame rearrangements and falls short of the full clone set. An unresolved V gene accounts for under half of the shortfall where checked; the remainder is of unknown origin. Counted in this sample were 200,000 to 250,000 clones; about four fifths of them appeared once. The biggest ten clones account for less than 15% of the sample. Specimen: peripheral blood. All receptors come from a woman aged 40 to 50 with acute or convalescent COVID-19.

The CDR3 sequence: CASSLDIQVTPSYEQYF. DNA for the CDR3: TGCGCCAGCAGCTTGGATATTCAAGTGACACCCTCCTACGAGCAGTACTTC. The V gene is TRBV5-1, the J gene TRBJ2-7; no clear D gene. The CDR3 covers 17 residues. Germline V gene lookup returns CDR1 SGHRS and CDR2 YFSETQ. Trimming took off 0 bases at V and 0 bases at J, with 16 bases between the two ends.

The chain links TRBV6-5 to TRBJ1-1; 8 bases agree with TRBD1. Germline-derived CDR1 and CDR2 are MNHEY and SVGAGI. The junction had 3 bases not matched to a gene; V was cut back by 5 bases and J by 4 bases. The CDR3 extends over 13 amino acids. CDR3 region: CASSTQGATEAFF. The CDR3 region has the DNA TGTGCCAGCAGTACTCAGGGGGCCACTGAAGCTTTCTTT.

This chain uses TRBV19 with TRBJ1-1; D unresolved. The V end was cut by 7 bases, the J end by 5 bases, with 11 bases between. CDR1 and CDR2 from the germline V gene are LNHDA and SQIVND (reference sequence). This CDR3 is 12 amino acids long. The CDR3 bases are TGTGCCAGTACCCCGGGTGGGACTGAAGCTTTCTTT. Amino acid sequence: CASTPGGTEAFF.

The rearrangement links TRBV2 to TRBJ2-1, with D tentatively TRBD1 (5 bases). V lost 3 bases, J lost 4 bases, and 13 bases lay in between. Germline V lookup: CDR1 SNHLY, CDR2 FYNNEI. This CDR3 has 15 amino acids. The chain's CDR3 is CASSDRLDIYNEQFF. In nucleotides, the CDR3 is TGTGCCAGCAGTGACCGACTGGACATATACAATGAGCAGTTCTTC. Based on the CDR3 plus reference TRBV2 and TRBJ2-1, the full variable domain is EPEVTQTPSHQVTQMGQEVILRCVPISNHLYFYWYRQILGQKVEFLVSFYNNEISEKSEIFDDQFSVERPDGSNFTLKIRSTKLEDSAMYFCASSDRLDIYNEQFFGPGTRLTVL.

The chain links TRBV13 to TRBJ2-2; D call uncertain. Trimming pared 5 bases from V and 6 bases from J, leaving 19 bases between. Germline CDR1 reads PRHDT; CDR2 reads FYEKMQ (reference sequence). The CDR3 contains 16 residues. CDR3 nucleotides: TGTGCCAGCAGCAATCGGTTGGTCGCGTGGTCCGGGGAGCTGTTTTTT. Its translation is CASSNRLVAWSGELFF.

This clone was recorded only once. The chain has TRBV5-1 and TRBJ1-5, with 9 bases aligning to TRBD1. Losses at the gene ends were 2 bases for V and 6 bases for J; bases not matched to a gene: 6. This CDR3 comprises 15 residues. Germline V CDR1 and CDR2: SGHRS, YFSETQ. The CDR3 region has the DNA TGCGCCAGCAGCTTTACAGGGGGCCTGGGTCAGCCCCAGCATTTT. This sequence encodes CASSFTGGLGQPQHF. Based on the CDR3 plus reference TRBV5-1 and TRBJ1-5, the full variable domain is KAGVTQTPRYLIKTRGQQVTLSCSPISGHRSVSWYQQTPGQGLQFLFEYFSETQRNKGNFPGRFSGRQFSNSRSEMNVSTLELGDSALYLCASSFTGGLGQPQHFGDGTRLSIL.

The genes are TRBV7-2 and TRBJ2-7, with 11 bases fitting TRBD1. Germline V gene data show CDR1 as SGHTA and CDR2 as FQGNSA. This CDR3 contains 16 residues. The V gene end was trimmed by 3 bases and the J gene end by 4 bases; junction bases not matched to a gene: 8. The CDR3 DNA follows: TGTGCCAGCAGCTTTAGGTCCGGGACAGGGGGATACGAGCAGTACTTC. Translation gives CASSFRSGTGGYEQYF.

The J gene is TRBJ2-3, the V gene TRBV5-1; 12 bases fit TRBD2. Germline V gene sequence: CDR1 SGHRS, CDR2 YFSETQ. The CDR3 runs 17 residues. V shed 0 bases, J shed 2 bases, and the junction held 4 bases outside the gene matches. The chain's CDR3 is CASSLELAGGDTDTQYF. Written as DNA, the CDR3 is TGCGCCAGCAGCTTGGAACTAGCGGGGGGAGACACAGATACGCAGTATTTT.

The DNA of the CDR3 is TGTGCCACCAGTGACACAGGGGGCGCGAACACCATATATTTT. Translation gives CATSDTGGANTIYF. The rearrangement links TRBV24-1 to TRBJ1-3; 9 bases are shared with TRBD1. The CDR3 sequence is 14 residues long. The germline CDR1 and CDR2 sequences are KGHDR and SFDVKD. V gave up 4 bases and J gave up 7 bases; unmatched junction bases: 4.

The gene calls are TRBV24-1 and TRBJ2-3, with D perhaps matching TRBD1 (5 bases). This CDR3 is built from 13 residues. CDR1 and CDR2 (germline): KGHDR, SFDVKD. Trimming took 3 bases from V and 6 from J, leaving 9 bases between them. The CDR3 bases are TGTGCCACCAGTGATCGCAGGGATGATACGCAGTATTTT. This translates into CATSDRRDDTQYF.

The DNA for the CDR3 is TGTGCCAGCAGTTTAGGGACCGGGACAGGGGGGAGGAATGAGCAGTTCTTC. Its protein is CASSLGTGTGGRNEQFF. The chain employs TRBV27 and TRBJ2-1, with 11 bases identical to TRBD1. Germline-derived CDR1 and CDR2 are MNHEY and SMNVEV (reference sequence). V gave up 2 bases and J gave up 7 bases; unmatched junction bases: 10. There are 17 residues in the CDR3.

J is TRBJ2-5 and V is TRBV5-1; 7 positions agree with TRBD1. The trim removed 0 bases at V and 3 bases at J, leaving 8 bases unmatched. This CDR3 has 16 amino acids. Germline-derived CDR1 and CDR2 are SGHRS and YFSETQ. Here the CDR3 reads CASSLGDRVGEETQYF. CDR3 sequence (DNA): TGCGCCAGCAGCTTGGGAGACAGGGTCGGGGAAGAGACCCAGTACTTC.

V and J are TRBV3-1 (or the pseudogene TRBV3-2) and TRBJ2-6, with 7 bases aligning to TRBD2. CDR1 LGHDT and CDR2 YNNKEL come from the germline V gene (reference sequence). There are 19 residues in the CDR3. The J segment lost 0 bases and the V segment lost 0 bases, leaving 8 bases of the junction unmatched. CDR3 coding DNA: TGTGCCAGCAGCCAAGAATTACTAGCGCGCAACTCTGGGGCCAACGTCCTGACTTTC. It yields the protein CASSQELLARNSGANVLTF.

The rearrangement links TRBV10-2 to TRBJ2-1; 7 bases are shared with TRBD2. CDR3 size: 16 residues. The ends lost 8 bases at V and 0 bases at J; junction bases unmatched: 10. Per the germline V gene, CDR1 is WSHSY and CDR2 is SAAADI. The CDR3 coding sequence is TGCGCCAGCGTACCCGGGACTACCTCCTCCTACAATGAGCAGTTCTTC. It is translated as CASVPGTTSSYNEQFF.

This clone appeared a few times. The rearrangement links TRBV5-1 to TRBJ1-1; D gene unclear. V was cut by 1 base and J by 2 bases, with 6 bases left in between. In germline, CDR1 is SGHRS, CDR2 YFSETQ. This CDR3 contains 13 residues. CDR3 loop: CASSLISNTEAFF. The CDR3 DNA reads as TGCGCCAGCAGCTTGATTAGTAACACTGAAGCTTTCTTT.

The rearrangement links TRBV18 to TRBJ2-7; 9 nucleotides line up with TRBD1. Trimming took 3 bases from V and 3 from J; bases not matched to a gene: 6. Germline loops: CDR1 KGHSH, CDR2 LQKENI. The CDR3 length is 15 residues. CDR3 sequence reads: CASSPNRGPGYEQYF. CDR3 nucleotides: TGTGCCAGCTCACCCAACAGGGGGCCAGGCTACGAGCAGTACTTC. The variable domain in full, with the rest retrieved from reference TRBV18 and TRBJ2-7, is NAGVMQNPRHLVRRRGQEARLRCSPMKGHSHVYWYRQLPEEGLKFMVYLQKENIIDESGMPKERFSAEFPKEGPSILRIQQVVRGDSAAYFCASSPNRGPGYEQYFGPGTRLTVT.

This clone was observed once. This chain uses TRBV5-1 with TRBJ2-5, with D maybe TRBD1 (6 bases). CDR1 and CDR2 (germline): SGHRS, YFSETQ. The germline V and J ends were trimmed by 0 bases and 4 bases, with 10 bases remaining between them. The CDR3 has 14 residues. CDR3 protein: CASSLADRPETQYF. CDR3 in DNA: TGCGCCAGCAGCTTGGCCGACAGGCCAGAGACCCAGTACTTC.

This rearrangement joins TRBV4-1 to TRBJ2-1; D may be TRBD1 (6 bases). The germline CDR1 and CDR2 sequences are MGHRA and YSYEKL. With 0 bases removed from V and 3 bases from J, the gap between germline ends came to 9 bases. The CDR3 extends over 15 amino acids. This CDR3 is CASSQDRTVYNEQFF. DNA for the CDR3: TGCGCCAGCAGCCAAGATCGGACAGTCTACAATGAGCAGTTCTTC.

The chain joins TRBV3-1 (or the pseudogene TRBV3-2) to TRBJ1-5, with TRBD1 identical over 12 bases. CDR1 is LGHDT and CDR2 is YNNKEL in the germline V gene (reference sequence). V lost 3 bases to trimming and J lost 7 bases; unmatched junction nucleotides: 4. The CDR3 length is 15 residues. The CDR3: CASSQGQGARQPQHF. Written as DNA, the CDR3 is TGTGCCAGCAGCCAGGGACAGGGGGCGCGACAGCCCCAGCATTTT.